One sample yielded the 19 T cell receptor beta chains listed below, sequenced in a study of molecular identifiers for immune sequencing clone quantification. TCRdb passed the PCR reads through MiXCR, listing each CDR3 protein once. This sample has 35,000 to 45,000 distinct CDR3 sequences, with 18% found just once. The sequenced sample consisted of naive CD8+ T cells from blood, with Jurkat cell RNA spiked in. Specified subset: FACS-sorted CD8+CD4-CCR7+CD45RA+ naive T cells. The receptors shown here come from a human donor in good health. Some libraries in this study had Jurkat cell RNA spiked in.

The table lists this clonotype with many counts. The chain links TRBV12-3 or TRBV12-4 to TRBJ2-5; D gene ambiguous. V lost 4 bases to trimming and J lost 5 bases, with 17 bases between them. There are 15 residues in the CDR3. In nucleotides, the CDR3 is TGTGCCAGCAGTTACGTTGCCAGCCATCCCGAGACCCAGTACTTC. It yields the protein CASSYVASHPETQYF.

This clonotype was observed a handful of times. CDR3 sequence: CASSQEPENYEQYF. The CDR3 region has the DNA TGCGCCAGCAGCCAAGAGCCGGAAAACTACGAGCAGTACTTC. The chain recombines TRBV4-3 with TRBJ2-7; no clear D gene. The V end lost 0 bases, the J end lost 3 bases, and 9 bases lay between the germline ends. This CDR3 is built from 14 residues. Germline CDR1 LGHNA, CDR2 YSLEER.

Comment on this clonotype: A read error may explain this, as a much larger clone is one base away. V usage is TRBV12-3 or TRBV12-4 and J usage is TRBJ2-7; 9 positions agree with TRBD1. The length of the CDR3 is 13 residues. The CDR3 reads CAGSLGTGNEQYF. The CDR3 nucleotides read TGTGCCGGCAGTTTAGGGACAGGGAACGAGCAGTACTTC.

Ten or more counts support this clonotype. This chain links TRBV28 with TRBJ2-3; D may be TRBD1 (6 bases). V was trimmed by 3 bases and J by 5 bases, leaving 18 bases between them. This CDR3 spans 16 amino acids. Germline CDR1 MDHEN, CDR2 SYDVKM. CDR3 in amino acids: CASSLGAGAHRDTQYF. The CDR3 coding sequence is TGTGCCAGCAGTTTGGGAGCAGGGGCGCATAGAGATACGCAGTATTTT.

This clonotype was seen repeatedly, ten times or more. The chain carries TRBV28 and TRBJ2-5; no clear D. The V gene's germline CDR1 is MDHEN and CDR2 SYDVKM. Trimming took off 7 bases at V and 6 bases at J, with 9 bases between the two ends. This CDR3 spans 11 amino acids. The CDR3 nucleotides are TGTGCCAGCAAAAGGGCTCAGACCCAGTACTTC. This sequence encodes CASKRAQTQYF.

This clonotype occurred many times. The V and J genes are TRBV5-5 and TRBJ2-1; D unresolved. The CDR3 runs to 16 residues. Germline lookup yields CDR1 SGHKS and CDR2 YYEKEE (reference sequence). V lost 3 bases and J lost 4, with 17 bases in between. This CDR3 is CASSSEQVTLYNEQFF. Written as DNA, the CDR3 is TGTGCCAGCAGCTCAGAGCAGGTGACTTTATACAATGAGCAGTTCTTC.

To note about this clonotype: A much larger clone differs by one base, so this may be a read error. The chain is built from TRBV9 and TRBJ2-7; 10 bases match TRBD2. The CDR3 extends over 14 amino acids. CDR1 and CDR2 (germline): SGDLS, YYNGEE. The CDR3 nucleotides are TGTACCAGCAGCGTAGCGGGAGGCCTCAGCGAGCAGTACTTC. Translation: CTSSVAGGLSEQYF.

This clonotype was picked up many times. The chain carries TRBV6-2 or TRBV6-3 and TRBJ2-1; D gene uncertain. V was cut by 2 bases and J by 7 bases, with 6 bases left in between. Germline lookup yields CDR1 MNHEY and CDR2 SVGEGT. CDR3 length: 12 residues. The CDR3 is CASSYPGNEQFF. The CDR3 DNA sequence: TGTGCCAGCAGTTACCCTGGAAATGAGCAGTTCTTC.

Ten or more counts support this clonotype. This chain uses TRBV6-5 with TRBJ2-2, with TRBD1 matching over 9 bases. The germline V gene encodes CDR1 MNHEY and CDR2 SVGAGI. The junction had 4 bases not matched to a gene; V was cut back by 5 bases and J by 6 bases. This CDR3 has 14 residues. Here the CDR3 DNA reads TGTGCCAGCAGTCGGACAGGGGAGGCCGGGGAGCTGTTTTTT. The encoded protein is CASSRTGEAGELFF.

This clonotype was seen ten or more times. The CDR3 DNA follows: TGTGCCAGCCGGGGCGGGCAAGAGACCCAGTACTTC. This gives the protein CASRGGQETQYF. The V call is TRBV12-3 or TRBV12-4, the J call TRBJ2-5; D tentatively fits TRBD1 or TRBD2 (5 bases each). V shed 8 bases and J shed 2 bases, with 9 bases lying between them. This CDR3 contains 12 residues.

This clonotype is labeled medium-sized. V is TRBV12-3 or TRBV12-4 and J is TRBJ1-4; no clear D. CDR3 size: 12 residues. With 7 bases removed from V and 6 bases from J, the gap between germline ends came to 9 bases. CDR3 nucleotide sequence: TGTGCCAGCACCTATACCCATGAAAAACTGTTTTTT. As protein: CASTYTHEKLFF.

V and J are TRBV7-9 and TRBJ2-7, with 10 nucleotides matching TRBD1. Per germline, CDR1 SEHNR and CDR2 FQNEAQ (reference sequence). This CDR3 comprises 16 residues. The J segment lost 5 bases and the V segment lost 5 bases, leaving 12 bases of the junction unmatched. The CDR3 sequence: CASSARQGAVGDEQYF. CDR3 nucleotides: TGTGCCAGCAGCGCGCGACAGGGGGCGGTGGGAGACGAGCAGTACTTC.

Ten or more counts support this clonotype. The rearrangement uses TRBV15 and TRBJ1-1, with a weak D call TRBD1 (5 bases). The V end was cut by 3 bases, the J end by 4 bases, with 21 bases between. The CDR3 is made up of 17 amino acids. CDR1 is LNHNV and CDR2 is YYDKDF in the germline V gene (reference sequence). CDR3 sequence reads: CATSSPPGGGFSTEAFF. CDR3 DNA: TGTGCCACCAGCAGTCCCCCGGGGGGGGGTTTTAGCACTGAAGCTTTCTTT.

This clonotype was seen repeatedly, ten times or more. The J gene is TRBJ1-6, the V gene TRBV28, with D uncertain. CDR3 length: 14 amino acids. The germline CDR1 and CDR2 sequences are MDHEN and SYDVKM. The ends were cut back, 4 bases at V and 8 bases at J, with 12 bases in the middle. CDR3 amino acids: CASSSTGSDSPLHF. CDR3 nucleotide sequence: TGTGCCAGCAGTTCGACGGGGAGTGATTCACCCCTCCACTTT.

This clonotype was seen repeatedly, ten times or more. The gene calls are TRBV28 and TRBJ2-7; unclear D gene. Germline V lookup: CDR1 MDHEN, CDR2 SYDVKM. V was clipped by 2 bases and J by 2 bases, with 10 bases between them. The CDR3 sequence is 14 residues long. For the CDR3, the DNA is TGTGCCAGCAGTTTAGTAACATTCCCCTACGAGCAGTACTTC. Protein product: CASSLVTFPYEQYF.

As to this clonotype: A single base separates this from a much larger clone, so it may be a read error. The gene calls are TRBV4-3 and TRBJ2-7; a possible D gene is TRBD2 (5 bases). V lost 4 bases and J 6 bases, leaving 13 bases between the germline ends. The germline CDR1 and CDR2 sequences are LGHNA and YSLEER. This CDR3 region has 13 residues. The CDR3 spells CASSRGSRAEQYF. The CDR3 nucleotides are TGCGCCAGCAGCCGAGGGTCCCGGGCCGAGCAGTACTTC.

In its sample, this clonotype was seen many times. The chain employs TRBV12-3 or TRBV12-4 and TRBJ2-1; D is perhaps TRBD2 (6 bases). The CDR3 is 14 residues long. The V end was cut by 5 bases, the J end by 3 bases, with 11 bases between. Here the CDR3 reads CASSRDGGYNEQFF. CDR3 coding DNA: TGTGCCAGCAGTAGGGACGGGGGCTACAATGAGCAGTTCTTC.

This clonotype was found a few times. The chain carries TRBV11-2 and TRBJ2-1, with D unclear. V dropped 5 bases and J dropped 4 bases, with 12 bases sitting between them. The CDR3 length is 14 residues. The V gene's germline CDR1 is SGHAT and CDR2 FQNNGV. The CDR3 region is CASSNPAGYNEQFF. CDR3 nucleotides: TGTGCCAGCAGCAACCCCGCCGGGTACAATGAGCAGTTCTTC.

This sequence joins TRBV11-2 and TRBJ2-4, with TRBD2 identical over 11 bases. V was pared by 4 bases and J by 5 bases, with 1 base of the junction left unmatched. Germline CDR1 SGHAT, CDR2 FQNNGV. The CDR3 length is 14 residues. DNA of the CDR3: TGTGCCAGCAGCTCGGGACTAGCGGAAAACATTCAGTACTTC. Translation gives CASSSGLAENIQYF.